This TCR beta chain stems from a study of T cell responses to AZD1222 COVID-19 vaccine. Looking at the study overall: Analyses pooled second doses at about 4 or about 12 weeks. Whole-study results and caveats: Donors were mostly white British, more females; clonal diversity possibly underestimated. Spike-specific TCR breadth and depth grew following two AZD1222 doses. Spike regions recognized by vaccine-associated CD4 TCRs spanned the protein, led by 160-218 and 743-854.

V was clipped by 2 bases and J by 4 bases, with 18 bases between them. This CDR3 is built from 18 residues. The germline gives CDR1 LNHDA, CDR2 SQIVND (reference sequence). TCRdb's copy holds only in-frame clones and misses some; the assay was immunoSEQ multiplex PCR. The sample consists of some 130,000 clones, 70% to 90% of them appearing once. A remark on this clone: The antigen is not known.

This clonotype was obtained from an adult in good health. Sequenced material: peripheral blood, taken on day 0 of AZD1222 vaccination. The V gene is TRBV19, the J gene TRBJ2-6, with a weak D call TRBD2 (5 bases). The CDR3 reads CASSIRDRGGTGANVLTF. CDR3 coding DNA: TGTGCCAGTAGTATACGAGACCGGGGTGGAACAGGGGCCAACGTCCTGACTTTC.